The 10 T cell receptor beta chains presented below share a single source sample, sequenced in a study of cytomegalovirus exposure and HLA in healthy donors. PCR employed 60 Vbeta and 13 Jbeta primers. TCRdb's copy holds only in-frame clones and misses some; the assay was immunoSEQ multiplex PCR. The sample holds over 95,000 clones, 70% to 80% seen once. Input material: PBMCs. These receptors originate from a human donor in good health.

This clone is a singleton in its sample. The J gene is TRBJ1-4, the V gene TRBV7-9; TRBD1 aligns across 11 bases. Germline V gene lookup returns CDR1 SEHNR and CDR2 FQNEAQ (reference sequence). V was pared by 5 bases and J by 8 bases, with 7 bases of the junction left unmatched. The CDR3 sequence is 15 residues long. The CDR3 loop reads CASSLSGTGGEKLFF. Written as DNA, the CDR3 is TGTGCCAGCAGCCTTTCCGGGACAGGGGGGGAAAAACTGTTTTTT.

The rearrangement links TRBV5-4 to TRBJ2-6; no reliable D call. V lost 0 bases, J lost 1 base, and 8 bases lay in between. CDR1 is SGHNT and CDR2 is YYREEE in the germline V gene (reference sequence). This CDR3 comprises 16 residues. CDR3 coding DNA: TGTGCCAGCAGCTTGGGTATCGGTTCTGGGGCCAACGTCCTGACTTTC. This translates into CASSLGIGSGANVLTF. Full variable domain (missing parts from reference TRBV5-4 and TRBJ2-6): ETGVTQSPTHLIKTRGQQVTLRCSSQSGHNTVSWYQQALGQGPQFIFQYYREEENGRGNFPPRFSGLQFPNYSSELNVNALELDDSALYLCASSLGIGSGANVLTFGAGSRLTVL.

V and J are TRBV28 and TRBJ2-1; D not resolved. Germline lookup yields CDR1 MDHEN and CDR2 SYDVKM. This CDR3 is built from 17 residues. Trimming removed 5 bases from V and 0 bases from J, with 17 bases in between. CDR3 loop: CASSPRPTSSSYNEQFF. The CDR3 DNA sequence: TGTGCCAGCAGTCCGAGGCCCACATCGAGCTCCTACAATGAGCAGTTCTTC.

The chain is built from TRBV4-2 and TRBJ2-5; 8 positions match TRBD1. Germline assignment: CDR1 LGHNA and CDR2 YNFKEQ. V trimming: 5 bases; J trimming: 5 bases; junction bases outside the gene matches: 7. CDR3 length: 14 residues. The CDR3 here is CASSRDRLHETQYF. The CDR3 DNA reads TGTGCCAGCAGCAGGGACAGGTTACACGAGACCCAGTACTTC.

In regard to this clone: The conserved phenylalanine or tryptophan is not found at the CDR3 terminus, so this likely reflects a read error. The chain links TRBV5-6 to TRBJ1-2; D possibly corresponds to TRBD1 (5 bases). V was clipped by 3 bases and J by 5 bases, with 5 bases between them. This CDR3 region has 11 residues. Germline CDR1 reads SGHDT; CDR2 reads YYEEEE. CDR3 residues: CASSSGYGYTS. In DNA form, the CDR3 reads TGTGCCAGCAGCTCAGGGTATGGCTACACCTCC.

This clone was seen a single time. This rearrangement joins TRBV6-1 to TRBJ1-3; 7 bases are shared with TRBD1. CDR1 MNHNS and CDR2 SASEGT come from the germline V gene. This CDR3 is 14 amino acids long. J was trimmed by 2 bases and V by 7 bases; bases with no gene match: 5. DNA of the CDR3: TGTGCCAGCACTCCAGGGGGACCTGGAAACACCATATATTTT. Translation gives CASTPGGPGNTIYF.

V gene TRBV9 combines with J gene TRBJ1-1; D might be TRBD1 (6 bases). The ends were cut back, 4 bases at V and 0 bases at J, with 10 bases in the middle. Germline assignment: CDR1 SGDLS and CDR2 YYNGEE. The CDR3 spans 14 residues. CDR3 nucleotide sequence: TGTGCCAGCAGCATCGGACAGATGAACACTGAAGCTTTCTTT. This codes for CASSIGQMNTEAFF.

The V gene is TRBV28, the J gene TRBJ1-4; TRBD1 matches 8 bases. The CDR3 is made up of 13 amino acids. V dropped 5 bases and J dropped 7; count of bases not matched to a gene: 3. The germline V gene has CDR1 MDHEN and CDR2 SYDVKM. CDR3 bases: TGTGCCAGCAGTACAGGGGGTATTGAAAAACTGTTTTTT. The encoded protein is CASSTGGIEKLFF.

J is TRBJ2-7 and V is TRBV11-2, with D possibly being TRBD1 (5 bases). The CDR3 loop spans 19 amino acids. V dropped 0 bases and J dropped 1 base, with 22 bases sitting between them. Germline CDR1 reads SGHAT; CDR2 reads FQNNGV. Here the CDR3 reads CASSLDLEGAPLLSYEQYF. CDR3 DNA sequence: TGTGCCAGCAGCTTAGATCTAGAAGGGGCACCCCTCCTTTCCTACGAGCAGTACTTC.

This clone has just a few counts. The rearrangement joins TRBV11-3 to TRBJ2-2; possibly TRBD2 for D (6 bases). V lost 4 bases and J lost 7, with 19 bases in between. The germline V gene encodes CDR1 SGHNT and CDR2 YENEEA. The CDR3 loop spans 16 amino acids. CDR3 DNA: TGTGCCAGCAGCTCTTATAGGACTACCCACAGCGGGGAGCTGTTTTTT. This encodes CASSSYRTTHSGELFF.